This entry concerns a single T cell receptor (beta chain). What it binds is unknown. Within the sample, other DNA sequences also encode this same CDR3. Sequenced by immunoSEQ multiplex PCR; TCRdb stores in-frame clones only, minus some. The data hold 7,000 to 9,500 clones, with roughly 94% observed a single time. V lost 0 bases and J lost 5, with 4 bases in between. This CDR3 comprises 12 residues. Germline lookup yields CDR1 KGHSH and CDR2 LQKENI. The sample originates from a study of monozygotic twins with cystic fibrosis. Study-wide results and caveats: Unrelated CF individuals shared fewer identical clonotypes than monozygotic CF twins.

The rearrangement uses TRBV18 and TRBJ2-5; D is unclear. The sample comprised blood. This TCR derives from a boy younger than 10 with cystic fibrosis. The CDR3 DNA sequence: TGTGCCAGCTCACCACCGCAGGAGACCCAGTACTTC. Translation gives CASSPPQETQYF. The full variable domain, in which reference TRBV18 and TRBJ2-5 provide the parts outside the CDR3, is NAGVMQNPRHLVRRRGQEARLRCSPMKGHSHVYWYRQLPEEGLKFMVYLQKENIIDESGMPKERFSAEFPKEGPSILRIQQVVRGDSAAYFCASSPPQETQYFGPGTRLLVL.